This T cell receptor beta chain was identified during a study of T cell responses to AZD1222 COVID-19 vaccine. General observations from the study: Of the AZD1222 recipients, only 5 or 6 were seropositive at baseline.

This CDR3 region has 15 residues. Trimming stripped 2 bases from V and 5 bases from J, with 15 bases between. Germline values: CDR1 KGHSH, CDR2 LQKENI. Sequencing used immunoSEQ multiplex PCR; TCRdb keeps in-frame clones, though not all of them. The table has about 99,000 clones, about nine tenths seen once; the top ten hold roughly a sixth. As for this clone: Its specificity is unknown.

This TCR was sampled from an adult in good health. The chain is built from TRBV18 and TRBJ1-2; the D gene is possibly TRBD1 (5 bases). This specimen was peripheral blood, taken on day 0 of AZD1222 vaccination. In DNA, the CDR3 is TGTGCCAGCTCACCAGCCCAGGGCGAGGGTTATGGCTACACCTTC. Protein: CASSPAQGEGYGYTF. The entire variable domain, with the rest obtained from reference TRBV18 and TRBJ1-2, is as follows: NAGVMQNPRHLVRRRGQEARLRCSPMKGHSHVYWYRQLPEEGLKFMVYLQKENIIDESGMPKERFSAEFPKEGPSILRIQQVVRGDSAAYFCASSPAQGEGYGYTFGSGTRLTVV.